One TCR beta chain is described in this entry. CDR3 and TCR beta VDJ profiling relied on genomic DNA as the template. TCRdb independently ran MiXCR on the reads; one entry per CDR3 protein. The repertoire holds approximately 190,000 distinct CDR3 sequences, with just under 50% as singletons. V lost 5 bases, J lost 4 bases, and 13 bases lay in between. The germline V gene encodes CDR1 KGHDR and CDR2 SFDVKD. The CDR3 runs 14 residues. The data belong to a study of CD8+CD57+ T cells in acquired aplastic anemia. CD8+CD57+ cell expansion had been shown by flow cytometry in patients chosen for sequencing. The rearrangement links TRBV24-1 to TRBJ2-5; the D gene is possibly TRBD1 (6 bases). The TCR sequence derives from a human donor with aplastic anemia. The material sequenced was sorted CD4+, CD8+, or CD8+CD57+ T cells (not recorded which) from PBMCs. The CDR3 spells CATSGPGQGETQYF. The DNA for the CDR3 is TGTGCCACCAGTGGTCCGGGACAAGGAGAGACCCAGTACTTC.